This entry lists 12 T cell receptor beta chains sequenced from one sample in a study of T cells in Graves' hyperthyroidism and ophthalmopathy (dated by TCRdb to between 2018 and 2021). The library came from multiplex PCR. Instrument on record: Illumina HiSeq 2000. Amplification of TCR beta CDR3 regions was carried out from RNA transcripts. For the first round of RT-PCR on the TCR CDR3, the HTBI primer set was used together with the Qiagen OneStep RT-PCR kit. In-frame beta chains were kept once TCRdb had trimmed the public reads at Q25 with fastp and called clones with MiXCR. Duplicate CDR3 protein sequences are folded into a single record with the most common DNA and genes. This sample has around 540,000 distinct CDR3 sequences in its table, and 15% to 20% of those were observed once. The ten largest clonotypes hold around 32% of the sample. The sequencing sample was made of blood. These receptor sequences come from a woman aged 25 to 45 with Graves' ophthalmopathy.

Ten or more counts support this clonotype. The chain couples TRBV11-2 to TRBJ2-3; possible D gene TRBD2, 5 bases. V was shortened by 5 bases and J by 3 bases, with 12 bases between the two germline ends. CDR1 SGHAT and CDR2 FQNNGV come from the germline V gene. The CDR3 is 14 amino acids. The CDR3 DNA sequence: TGTGCCAGCAGCGCGAGGGCAGGTACAGATACGCAGTATTTT. Its translation: CASSARAGTDTQYF. Combining the CDR3 with reference TRBV11-2 and TRBJ2-3 gives the whole variable domain EAGVAQSPRYKIIEKRQSVAFWCNPISGHATLYWYQQILGQGPKLLIQFQNNGVVDDSQLPKDRFSAERLKGVDSTLKIQPAKLEDSAVYLCASSARAGTDTQYFGPGTRLTVL.

The chain has TRBV2 and TRBJ2-2; no reliable D call. This CDR3 comprises 15 residues. V was shortened by 9 bases and J by 2 bases, with 16 bases between the two germline ends. Germline assignment: CDR1 SNHLY and CDR2 FYNNEI. In nucleotides, the CDR3 is TGTGCCAGGAATTCCGGGCAAAGCAACACCGGGGAGCTGTTTTTT. It is translated as CARNSGQSNTGELFF.

This chain joins TRBV10-3 and TRBJ2-7; 7 positions match TRBD1. The CDR3 spans 13 residues. V was pared by 6 bases and J by 5 bases, with 7 bases of the junction left unmatched. Per the germline V gene, CDR1 is ENHRY and CDR2 is SYGVKD. For the CDR3, the DNA is TGTGCCATCAGCCCCGGACAGGTACACGAGCAGTACTTC. Residues: CAISPGQVHEQYF.

This clonotype was counted at least ten times. The rearrangement uses TRBV13 and TRBJ2-7; the D gene could be TRBD1 or TRBD2 (5 bases each). The CDR3 length is 16 residues. The V end was cut by 5 bases, the J end by 2 bases, with 19 bases between. Germline CDR1 is PRHDT and CDR2 is FYEKMQ (reference sequence). The CDR3 sequence: CASSLHRDLGPYEQYF. Here the CDR3 DNA reads TGTGCCAGCAGCCTACACCGGGACCTAGGGCCCTACGAGCAGTACTTC.

The chain links TRBV5-1 to TRBJ1-3; no definite D call. V shed 2 bases and J shed 0 bases, with 9 bases lying between them. In germline, CDR1 is SGHRS, CDR2 YFSETQ. The CDR3 runs to 15 residues. Here the CDR3 DNA reads TGCGCCAGCAGCTTAACCGAAAACTCTGGAAACACCATATATTTT. It yields the protein CASSLTENSGNTIYF.

In its sample, this clonotype was seen many times. The rearrangement joins TRBV28 to TRBJ1-1, with D maybe TRBD1 (6 bases). The CDR3 is made up of 15 amino acids. V gave up 3 bases and J gave up 11 bases, with 22 bases separating them. In germline, CDR1 is MDHEN, CDR2 SYDVKM. The chain's CDR3 is CASSLRGGSGLRAFF. The CDR3, as DNA: TGTGCCAGCAGTTTGAGGGGGGGGTCAGGTTTGAGGGCTTTCTTT.

This clonotype showed up many times. The J gene is TRBJ2-7, the V gene TRBV5-1; D assignment may be TRBD1 or TRBD2 (5 bases each). V was clipped by 4 bases and J by 5 bases, with 16 bases between them. The CDR3 covers 14 residues. Germline loops: CDR1 SGHRS, CDR2 YFSETQ. The CDR3 coding sequence is TGCGCCAGCAGCGCCGTAGACCCGGGGCACGAGCAGTACTTC. Its translation is CASSAVDPGHEQYF.

This clonotype was detected many times. The chain recombines TRBV20-1 with TRBJ2-1; 12 nucleotides align to TRBD2. This CDR3 is built from 16 residues. Germline-derived CDR1 and CDR2 are DFQATT and SNEGSKA (reference sequence). The V gene end was trimmed by 0 bases and the J gene end by 6 bases; junction bases not matched to a gene: 6. DNA for the CDR3: TGCAGTGCTAGAGATGGGCTAGCGGGAGGGGGCAATGAGCAGTTCTTC. This gives the protein CSARDGLAGGGNEQFF.

This clonotype showed up many times. V gene TRBV12-3 or TRBV12-4 combines with J gene TRBJ2-7; 12 nucleotides line up with TRBD2. The V and J ends lost 10 bases and 3 bases, in that order; junction bases with no gene match: 4. The CDR3 totals 13 residues. The CDR3 DNA reads TGTGCCAATACACTAGCGGGAGGCTACGAGCAGTACTTC. It specifies CANTLAGGYEQYF.

In the case of this clonotype: A read error may be the cause here, since a much bigger clone is one base away. The CDR3, as DNA: TGTGCCAACAGCCCGACTACGGCATCCTACGAGCAGTACTTC. It is translated as CANSPTTASYEQYF. V and J are TRBV7-2 and TRBJ2-7; D perhaps matches TRBD2 (5 bases). This CDR3 has 14 amino acids. CDR1 and CDR2 from the germline V gene are SGHTA and FQGNSA.

This clonotype was seen a handful of times. CDR3 region: CASRSRTGGTETQYF. The CDR3 nucleotides are TGTGCCAGCAGGAGCCGGACAGGGGGCACGGAGACCCAGTACTTC. J is TRBJ2-5 and V is TRBV2; 11 positions match TRBD1. This CDR3 contains 15 residues. Germline V CDR1 and CDR2: SNHLY, FYNNEI. With 6 bases clipped from V and 5 bases from J, the junction kept 8 bases outside the gene matches. Combining the CDR3 with reference TRBV2 and TRBJ2-5 gives the whole variable domain EPEVTQTPSHQVTQMGQEVILRCVPISNHLYFYWYRQILGQKVEFLVSFYNNEISEKSEIFDDQFSVERPDGSNFTLKIRSTKLEDSAMYFCASRSRTGGTETQYFGPGTRLLVL.

This clonotype was counted a few times. The J gene is TRBJ1-3, the V gene TRBV28; D call uncertain. V was pared by 2 bases and J by 2 bases, with 13 bases between. The CDR3 is 16 amino acids. Germline assignment: CDR1 MDHEN and CDR2 SYDVKM. In DNA form, the CDR3 reads TGTGCCAGCAGTTTAATCGTCGGGCAGGCTGGAAACACCATATATTTT. Translating gives CASSLIVGQAGNTIYF.